This is a list of T cell receptor beta chains from one sample in a study of T cell responses to AZD1222 COVID-19 vaccine. Profiling relied on immunoSEQ multiplex PCR, and the TCRdb table lists in-frame clones only, not all of them. This sample has about 180,000 clones, with around 90% found just once. The input for sequencing was peripheral blood, taken 28 days after the second AZD1222 dose. The receptors here all came from an adult who received the AZD1222 COVID-19 vaccine. Both conserved end residues are part of each CDR3. The order of the fields is clone size, J gene, D gene, V gene, CDR3 protein, CDR3 DNA. D genes are given only for firm matches. Where a row states a size, it is once, few, many or the class of an expanded clone; other rows omit it.

>NA|TRBJ2-5|NA|TRBV7-9
CASSPKQETQYF
TGTGCCAGCAGCCCAAAACAAGAGACCCAGTACTTC
>NA|TRBJ1-6|NA|TRBV19
CASSPPSGNTAPLHF
TGTGCCAGTAGTCCGCCCTCAGGGAATACGGCACCCCTCCACTTT
>NA|TRBJ1-2|NA|TRBV6-2/TRBV6-3
CASSYSTAVSGYTF
TGTGCCAGCAGTTACTCGACCGCCGTCTCGGGCTACACCTTC
>NA|TRBJ1-1|NA|TRBV4-3
CASSQDLENVGVNTEAFF
TGCGCCAGCAGCCAAGATCTCGAAAATGTAGGGGTGAACACTGAAGCTTTCTTT
>NA|TRBJ1-5|NA|TRBV25-1
CARAGGDEQPQHF
TGTGCCAGAGCGGGAGGGGACGAGCAGCCCCAGCATTTT
>NA|TRBJ1-1|NA|TRBV10-3
CAISESQNTEAFF
TGTGCCATCAGTGAGTCTCAAAACACTGAAGCTTTCTTT
>NA|TRBJ1-6|TRBD1|TRBV9
CASSPDSRGPNSPLHF
TGTGCCAGCAGCCCAGACAGTAGGGGGCCAAATTCACCCCTCCACTTT
>NA|TRBJ1-5|TRBD1|TRBV2
CASSEALLPGQNQPQHF
TGTGCCAGCAGTGAAGCCCTTTTGCCGGGACAGAATCAGCCCCAGCATTTT
>NA|TRBJ1-4|NA|TRBV5-1
CASSRPNDSTRDQPEKLFF
TGCGCCAGCAGCCGACCTAATGACAGTACAAGAGACCAGCCCGAAAAACTGTTTTTT
>NA|TRBJ2-2|TRBD2|TRBV2
CASMGLAQGGELFF
TGTGCCAGCATGGGACTAGCACAAGGCGGGGAGCTGTTTTTT
>NA|TRBJ2-3|TRBD2|TRBV20-1
CSGTSRDTQYF
TGCAGTGGGACTAGCCGAGATACGCAGTATTTT
>NA|TRBJ1-2|NA|TRBV6-9
CASSRGDPTHKANYGYTF
TGTGCCAGCAGCCGCGGGGATCCTACCCATAAAGCTAACTATGGCTACACCTTC
>once|TRBJ2-5|NA|TRBV2
CASSVGGLGQETQYF
TGTGCCAGCAGTGTTGGCGGCTTAGGGCAAGAGACCCAGTACTTC
>NA|TRBJ2-2|NA|TRBV5-1
CASREGLYTGELFF
TGCGCCAGCCGAGAGGGGCTATACACCGGGGAGCTGTTTTTT
>NA|TRBJ2-2|NA|TRBV5-5
CASETGHANTGELFF
TGTGCCAGCGAGACGGGCCATGCGAACACCGGGGAGCTGTTTTTT
>NA|TRBJ2-7|TRBD2|TRBV5-1
CASSLSGRNRYYEQYF
TGCGCCAGCAGCTTGAGCGGGAGGAACAGGTACTACGAGCAGTACTTC